This passage covers 22 T cell receptor beta chains from one sample sequenced in a study of CD8+ T cells in alopecia areata. Investigators isolated RNA and reverse transcribed it into cDNA to act as the sequencing template. The data were produced by immunoSEQ multiplex PCR, yet TCRdb's version contains in-frame clones alone and is incomplete. There are 210,000 or so clones in the sample; approximately 72% occur only once, and more than 1% lies in the top ten. Treatment denoted: oral pan-JAK inhibitor, 5-10 mg twice daily. Sequencing used CD4+ T cells sorted from blood, obtained at approximately week 42, from a patient treated with tofacitinib. Every receptor here comes from a human donor with alopecia areata.

The genes are TRBV7-6 and TRBJ2-1; 8 nucleotides align to TRBD2. The CDR3 is made up of 13 amino acids. Germline V lookup: CDR1 SGHVS, CDR2 FNYEAQ. V gave up 5 bases and J gave up 9 bases; unmatched junction bases: 6. The CDR3 sequence: CASSARGGSEQFF. CDR3 bases: TGTGCCAGCAGCGCCCGGGGGGGCAGTGAGCAGTTCTTC.

The CDR3 DNA reads as TGTGCCTGGAGTGACAAGGGTACCCTCCAAGAGACCCAGTACTTC. Amino acid sequence: CAWSDKGTLQETQYF. The chain couples TRBV30 to TRBJ2-5, with D unresolved. The V gene lost 1 base and the J gene lost 1 base, with 13 bases spanning the gap. This CDR3 spans 15 amino acids. The V gene's germline CDR1 is GTSNPN and CDR2 SVGIG (reference sequence).

This chain uses TRBV23-1 with TRBJ1-2; D possibly corresponds to TRBD1 (6 bases). TRBV23-1 is labeled an ORF, and its function is uncertain. The CDR3 extends over 13 amino acids. Trimming removed 4 bases at V and 4 bases at J, with 10 bases between. The CDR3 DNA is TGCGCCAGCAGTCGCGACAGGACCTATGGCTACACCTTC. This gives the protein CASSRDRTYGYTF.

The CDR3 sequence is CASSLSGARANVLTF. The DNA for the CDR3 is TGTGCCAGCAGCTTGTCCGGGGCGAGGGCCAACGTCCTGACTTTC. The gene calls are TRBV5-6 and TRBJ2-6; D is perhaps TRBD1 or TRBD2 (5 bases each). V lost 1 base and J lost 5, with 10 bases in between. Germline V gives CDR1 SGHDT, CDR2 YYEEEE. The CDR3 is made up of 15 amino acids.

The CDR3: CAWSLRGAHGNTIYF. In DNA form, the CDR3 reads TGTGCCTGGAGCCTCCGGGGGGCGCACGGAAACACCATATATTTT. This chain uses TRBV30 with TRBJ1-3, with D perhaps matching TRBD1 (6 bases). Trimming cost V 3 bases and J 4 bases, with 16 bases left between them. Per the germline V gene, CDR1 is GTSNPN and CDR2 is SVGIG (reference sequence). The length of the CDR3 is 15 residues. Based on the CDR3 plus reference TRBV30 and TRBJ1-3, the full variable domain is SQTIHQWPATLVQPVGSPLSLECTVEGTSNPNLYWYRQAAGRGLQLLFYSVGIGQISSEVPQNLSASRPQDRQFILSSKKLLLSDSGFYLCAWSLRGAHGNTIYFGEGSWLTVV.

This clone was counted only a few times. This chain uses TRBV4-2 with TRBJ1-3, with TRBD1 matching over 7 bases. The germline V gene encodes CDR1 LGHNA and CDR2 YNFKEQ. The CDR3 spans 20 residues. V was pared by 4 bases and J by 1 base, with 19 bases of the junction left unmatched. The CDR3 spells CASSPLPRRTGATSGNTIYF. The CDR3 bases are TGTGCCAGCAGCCCACTACCAAGAAGAACAGGGGCGACGTCTGGAAACACCATATATTTT.

CDR3 protein: CASSQEGTSVFDEQFF. The CDR3, as DNA: TGCGCCAGCAGCCAAGAGGGGACTAGCGTTTTCGATGAGCAGTTCTTC. The chain uses TRBV4-3 and TRBJ2-1; 10 bases fit TRBD2. Per germline, CDR1 LGHNA and CDR2 YSLEER. With 0 bases clipped from V and 8 bases from J, the junction kept 7 bases outside the gene matches. This CDR3 region has 16 residues.

This clone came up a few times. The V and J genes are TRBV29-1 and TRBJ1-2; D gene ambiguous. Germline loops: CDR1 SQVTM, CDR2 ANQGSEA. V lost 6 bases, J lost 6 bases, and 8 bases lay in between. The CDR3 has 10 amino acids. This CDR3 reads CSVSQDGYTF. CDR3 sequence (DNA): TGCAGCGTCTCCCAGGATGGCTACACCTTC.

The gene calls are TRBV25-1 and TRBJ2-1; TRBD1 matches at 9 bases. There are 16 residues in the CDR3. Per germline, CDR1 MGHDK and CDR2 SYGVNS. Trimming took 3 bases from V and 5 from J; bases not matched to a gene: 8. CDR3 loop: CASSDGNRGLNNEQFF. The CDR3 nucleotides read TGTGCCAGCAGTGATGGAAACAGGGGGCTAAACAATGAGCAGTTCTTC.

This clone was seen only a few times. The chain is built from TRBV2 and TRBJ2-7; 7 bases are a match to TRBD1. Germline CDR1 reads SNHLY; CDR2 reads FYNNEI. This CDR3 has 22 amino acids. Trimming took 2 bases from V and 1 from J; bases not matched to a gene: 26. This CDR3 reads CASSEWRPRGQGVEQISYEQYF. Written as DNA, the CDR3 is TGTGCCAGCAGTGAATGGCGCCCGCGTGGGCAGGGGGTAGAGCAAATTTCCTACGAGCAGTACTTC.

This clone has just a few counts. The genes are TRBV15 and TRBJ2-1; D call uncertain. The V gene lost 5 bases and the J gene lost 2 bases, with 10 bases spanning the gap. Germline V lookup: CDR1 LNHNV, CDR2 YYDKDF (reference sequence). The CDR3 loop spans 14 amino acids. The CDR3: CATSAAETYNEQFF. DNA of the CDR3: TGTGCCACCAGCGCTGCGGAAACCTACAATGAGCAGTTCTTC.

This chain connects TRBV5-1 to TRBJ2-6; 7 bases map to TRBD1. Losses at the gene ends were 5 bases for V and 4 bases for J; bases not matched to a gene: 6. Per the germline V gene, CDR1 is SGHRS and CDR2 is YFSETQ. The CDR3 is made up of 15 amino acids. CDR3 in DNA: TGCGCCAGCAGTCGAACAGGGGAAGGGGCCAACGTCCTGACTTTC. Protein product: CASSRTGEGANVLTF.

The table lists this clone with a few counts. V usage is TRBV7-2 and J usage is TRBJ1-6; maybe TRBD1 (5 bases). CDR1 is SGHTA, CDR2 FQGNSA, per germline. This CDR3 has 15 residues. Trimming left V 1 base short and J 7 bases short, with 11 bases between. CDR3: CASSLVGDRNSPLHF. Here the CDR3 DNA reads TGTGCCAGCAGCTTAGTGGGGGACCGAAATTCACCCCTCCACTTT.

This chain joins TRBV30 and TRBJ2-7; D is possibly TRBD1 or TRBD2 (6 bases each). CDR3 length equals 14 residues. Trimming shortened V by 1 base and J by 4 bases, and 14 bases separated the two germline ends. Germline lookup yields CDR1 GTSNPN and CDR2 SVGIG (reference sequence). The CDR3 reads CAWSDTGRRYEQYF. The CDR3 nucleotides read TGTGCCTGGAGTGATACAGGGAGGCGGTACGAGCAGTACTTC.

In its sample, this clone is medium-sized (0.01 to 0.1%). The V and J genes are TRBV2 and TRBJ2-4, with D tentatively TRBD1 (6 bases). CDR1 is SNHLY and CDR2 is FYNNEI in the germline V gene. This CDR3 has 14 residues. Trimming removed 6 bases at V and 5 bases at J, with 14 bases between. For the CDR3, the DNA is TGTGCCAGCAGCCAAACAGGGTGGGAAAACATTCAGTACTTC. This encodes CASSQTGWENIQYF.

The chain uses TRBV30 and TRBJ1-1; D gene unclear. This CDR3 spans 13 amino acids. Germline values: CDR1 GTSNPN, CDR2 SVGIG (reference sequence). Trimming pared 4 bases from V and 0 bases from J, leaving 9 bases between. CDR3 sequence reads: CAWKGGLNTEAFF. The DNA for the CDR3 is TGTGCCTGGAAAGGAGGCCTGAACACTGAAGCTTTCTTT.

The chain has TRBV30 and TRBJ1-2; perhaps TRBD1 as D (6 bases). Trimming removed 5 bases at V and 7 bases at J, with 14 bases between. This CDR3 comprises 12 residues. Per germline, CDR1 GTSNPN and CDR2 SVGIG (reference sequence). In DNA form, the CDR3 reads TGTGCCTGGGGAAGGGGGAACCGTGGCTACACCTTC. Translating gives CAWGRGNRGYTF. Using reference TRBV30 and TRBJ1-2 for the parts outside the CDR3, the full variable domain is SQTIHQWPATLVQPVGSPLSLECTVEGTSNPNLYWYRQAAGRGLQLLFYSVGIGQISSEVPQNLSASRPQDRQFILSSKKLLLSDSGFYLCAWGRGNRGYTFGSGTRLTVV.

This clone was found a few times. This rearrangement joins TRBV19 to TRBJ2-2, with D perhaps matching TRBD1 (6 bases). The CDR3 totals 14 residues. Germline CDR1 and CDR2: LNHDA and SQIVND (reference sequence). Deletions cut 7 bases from V and 0 bases from J, with 9 bases between. The CDR3 DNA sequence: TGTGCCAGTACCGGACAGTCGAACACCGGGGAGCTGTTTTTT. Translation gives CASTGQSNTGELFF.

The J gene is TRBJ1-5, the V gene TRBV14; D not resolved. The CDR3 spans 12 residues. Trimming cost V 0 bases and J 3 bases, with 0 bases left between them. Germline lookup yields CDR1 SGHDN and CDR2 FVKESK. The CDR3 protein is CASSQDNQPQHF. Written as DNA, the CDR3 is TGTGCCAGCAGCCAAGACAATCAGCCCCAGCATTTT.

Worth noting for this clone: Within the sample, other DNA sequences also encode this same CDR3. V usage is TRBV29-1 and J usage is TRBJ1-1; D is ambiguous. Per the germline V gene, CDR1 is SQVTM and CDR2 is ANQGSEA. The CDR3 has 13 amino acids. Between the trimmed V and J ends, which lost 4 bases and 0 bases, there was a span of 9 bases. CDR3 sequence: CSVVGRMNTEAFF. CDR3 sequence (DNA): TGCAGCGTTGTAGGCCGCATGAACACTGAAGCTTTCTTT.

This sequence joins TRBV29-1 and TRBJ2-1, with 8 bases lining up with TRBD2. Germline V lookup: CDR1 SQVTM, CDR2 ANQGSEA. The CDR3 runs to 13 residues. The V segment lost 7 bases and the J segment 2 bases; nucleotides outside the gene matches: 4. CDR3 amino acids: CSAGREAYNEQFF. CDR3 bases: TGCAGCGCCGGGAGGGAGGCCTACAATGAGCAGTTCTTC.

In its sample, this clone was seen a few times. This sample also contains other DNA sequences that code for the same CDR3. The chain is built from TRBV7-2 and TRBJ2-3; D gene uncertain. V was clipped by 6 bases and J by 4 bases, with 8 bases between them. The CDR3 spans 12 residues. Germline CDR1 and CDR2: SGHTA and FQGNSA. CDR3 protein: CASSPLPDTQYF. CDR3 nucleotides: TGTGCCAGCAGTCCGCTCCCAGATACGCAGTATTTT.